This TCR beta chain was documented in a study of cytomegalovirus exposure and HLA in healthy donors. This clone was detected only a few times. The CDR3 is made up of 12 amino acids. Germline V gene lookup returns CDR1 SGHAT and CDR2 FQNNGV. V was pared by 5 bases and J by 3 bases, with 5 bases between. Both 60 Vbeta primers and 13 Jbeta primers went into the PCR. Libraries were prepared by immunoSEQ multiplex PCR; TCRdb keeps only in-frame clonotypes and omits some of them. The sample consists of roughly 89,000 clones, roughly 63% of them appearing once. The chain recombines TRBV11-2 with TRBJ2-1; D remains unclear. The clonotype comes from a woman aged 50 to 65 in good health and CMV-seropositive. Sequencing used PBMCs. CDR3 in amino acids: CASSQDYNEQFF. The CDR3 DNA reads TGTGCCAGCAGCCAGGACTACAATGAGCAGTTCTTC.